This T cell receptor beta chain comes out of a study of T cells in Graves' hyperthyroidism and ophthalmopathy. Using RNA transcripts as the source, TCR beta CDR3 regions were amplified. The HTBI primer set served for first-round RT-PCR of the TCR CDR3. TCRdb re-called the multiplex PCR reads through MiXCR, storing one row per CDR3 protein. Of a few hundred thousand distinct CDR3 sequences listed, about half were seen once; the top ten hold around 8%. Stable disease denoted Graves' hyperthyroidism without ophthalmopathy progression within 18 months. Thyroid ultrasound and orbital computed tomography, with clinical symptoms and serum thyroxine and TRAb, informed diagnoses. General observations from the study: For ophthalmopathy, model prediction preceded onset by a median 6.5 months. Most thyroid clonotypes with frequency above 0.001 were detected in blood.

In the case of this clonotype: Its antigen is as yet unknown.

Sequenced sample: peripheral blood or thyroid tissue (not recorded which). This clonotype originated in a woman aged 18-35 years with Graves' hyperthyroidism.

The CDR3 sequence is CSSLWAGELFF. As DNA, the CDR3 is TGCAGCTCTCTGTGGGCTGGGGAGCTGTTTTTT. The gene calls are TRBV29-1 and TRBJ2-2; D remains unclear. V was pared by 8 bases and J by 8 bases, with 12 bases between. The CDR3 has 11 amino acids. Germline-derived CDR1 and CDR2 are SQVTM and ANQGSEA.